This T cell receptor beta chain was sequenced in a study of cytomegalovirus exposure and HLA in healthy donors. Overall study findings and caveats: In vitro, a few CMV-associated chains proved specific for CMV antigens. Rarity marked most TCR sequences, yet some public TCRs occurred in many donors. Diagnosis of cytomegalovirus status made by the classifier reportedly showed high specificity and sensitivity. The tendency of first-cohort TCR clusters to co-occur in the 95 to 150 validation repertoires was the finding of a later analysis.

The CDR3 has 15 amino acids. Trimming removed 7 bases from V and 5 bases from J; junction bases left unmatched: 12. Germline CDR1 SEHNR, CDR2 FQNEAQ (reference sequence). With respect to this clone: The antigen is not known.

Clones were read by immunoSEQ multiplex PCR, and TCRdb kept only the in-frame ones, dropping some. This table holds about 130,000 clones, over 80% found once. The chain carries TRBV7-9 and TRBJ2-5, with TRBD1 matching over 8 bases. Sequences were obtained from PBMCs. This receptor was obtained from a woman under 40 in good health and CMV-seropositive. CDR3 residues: CASTPLPGGGETQYF. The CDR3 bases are TGTGCCAGCACCCCTCTTCCAGGGGGCGGGGAGACCCAGTACTTC.